This TCR beta chain is drawn from a study of glioma-infiltrating T cells after dendritic cell vaccination. In germline, CDR1 is SQVTM, CDR2 ANQGSEA. The length of the CDR3 is 15 residues. V dropped 8 bases and J dropped 3; count of bases not matched to a gene: 12. Overall study results and limits: Estimated pretreatment TIL content predicted outcome after dendritic cell vaccination.

This table comes from immunoSEQ multiplex PCR, and its TCRdb copy is limited to in-frame clones, with some not included. The sample yields under 40,000 clones, 90% to 95% seen once. A word on this clone: The antigen remains undetermined.

This sequence was found in a human donor with glioblastoma. Sequencing used blood, obtained before dendritic cell vaccination. This chain uses TRBV29-1 with TRBJ1-4; 7 nucleotides align to TRBD1. CDR3 loop: CSQQGRAAANEKLFF. CDR3 coding DNA: TGCAGCCAACAGGGGCGCGCTGCAGCTAATGAAAAACTGTTTTTT.